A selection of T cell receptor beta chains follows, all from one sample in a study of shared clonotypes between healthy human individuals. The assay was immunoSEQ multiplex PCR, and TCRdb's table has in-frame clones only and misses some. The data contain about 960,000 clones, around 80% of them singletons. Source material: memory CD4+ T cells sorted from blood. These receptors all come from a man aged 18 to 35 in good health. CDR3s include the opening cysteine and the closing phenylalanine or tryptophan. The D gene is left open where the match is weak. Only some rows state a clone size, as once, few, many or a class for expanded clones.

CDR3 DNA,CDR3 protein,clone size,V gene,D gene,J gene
TGTGCCAGCAGTCCAATTCAGGGCTCCTACAATGAGCAGTTCTTC,CASSPIQGSYNEQFF,NA,TRBV9,NA,TRBJ2-1
TGTGCCAGCAGCTTGCCGAAGATCACTGAAGCTTTCTTT,CASSLPKITEAFF,NA,TRBV7-2,NA,TRBJ1-1
TGTGCCAGTACCTCAGGGACAGGGGGTAATCAGCCCCAGCATTTT,CASTSGTGGNQPQHF,NA,TRBV19,TRBD1,TRBJ1-5
TGTGCCAGCAGCGTATTTGGGGGTACCTACAATGAGCAGTTCTTC,CASSVFGGTYNEQFF,NA,TRBV9,NA,TRBJ2-1
TGTGCCAGCAATCTGGGATCACACACTGAAGCTTTCTTT,CASNLGSHTEAFF,NA,TRBV6-1,NA,TRBJ1-1
TGTGCCTGGAGTGGGAGGGGGCCCTGGGGCTACACCTTC,CAWSGRGPWGYTF,few,TRBV30,TRBD1,TRBJ1-2
TGTGCCAGCAGGCAGCCGGGACAGGGCCCTGGCTACACCTTC,CASRQPGQGPGYTF,NA,TRBV5-4,TRBD1,TRBJ1-2
TGTGCCAGCAGCGCCCCAGCGGCCACGAGTACGCAGTATTTT,CASSAPAATSTQYF,NA,TRBV6-5,NA,TRBJ2-3
TGTGCTAGCAGCTTAGACAGGGGTGGCGAGCAGTACTTC,CASSLDRGGEQYF,NA,TRBV7-7,TRBD1,TRBJ2-7
TGTGCCAGCAGCGTGGGGGATTCGGGCACAGATACGCAGTATTTT,CASSVGDSGTDTQYF,NA,TRBV9,NA,TRBJ2-3
TGTGCCAGCAGCGTGTCCGGCCTTGGCGACAATGAGCAGTTCTTC,CASSVSGLGDNEQFF,NA,TRBV9,NA,TRBJ2-1
TGCAGCAACGCCGGGACAAGAGATTCACCCCTCCACTTT,CSNAGTRDSPLHF,NA,TRBV29-1,NA,TRBJ1-6
TGTGCCAGCAGCTTAGGGTCAAGTACCTACAATGAGCAGTTCTTC,CASSLGSSTYNEQFF,NA,TRBV7-3,NA,TRBJ2-1
TGTGCCAGCAGCGTTGACTTTAGCTCTGGAAACACCATATATTTT,CASSVDFSSGNTIYF,NA,TRBV2,NA,TRBJ1-3
TGTGCCAGTAGTATAGGGGCCGGGACAGGGCCCAATCAGCCCCAGCATTTT,CASSIGAGTGPNQPQHF,NA,TRBV19,TRBD1,TRBJ1-5
TGTGCCAGCAGCTTAGCGCCGGGAAATGAGCAGTTCTTC,CASSLAPGNEQFF,NA,TRBV7-9,NA,TRBJ2-1
TGTGCCTGGAGTCCCGGGACAGGGGCTACTAATGAAAAACTGTTTTTT,CAWSPGTGATNEKLFF,NA,TRBV30,TRBD1,TRBJ1-4
TGTGCCTGGATAATGACAGGGGGCAACTATGGCTACACCTTC,CAWIMTGGNYGYTF,NA,TRBV30,TRBD1,TRBJ1-2
TGTGCCAGTGACGGCTTCACCGGGGAGCTGTTTTTT,CASDGFTGELFF,few,TRBV19,NA,TRBJ2-2
TGTGCCAGCAGTGAATTAAGATCAAACACTGAAGCTTTCTTT,CASSELRSNTEAFF,NA,TRBV6-1,NA,TRBJ1-1
TGTGCCATCAGTGATCAAGGGAAAGGGGGCAATCAGCCCCAGCATTTT,CAISDQGKGGNQPQHF,NA,TRBV10-3,NA,TRBJ1-5
TGCGCCAGCAGCTTGAATGGGGGGCGAAGCACTGAAGCTTTCTTT,CASSLNGGRSTEAFF,NA,TRBV5-1,NA,TRBJ1-1
TGTGCCAGCAGCTTAGTCTTAACTAGGCCCAATGAGCAGTTCTTC,CASSLVLTRPNEQFF,NA,TRBV7-9,NA,TRBJ2-1
TGTGCCAGCAGCCCAGAGGGGATCGTCGCGGGTGAGCAGTTCTTC,CASSPEGIVAGEQFF,few,TRBV7-9,NA,TRBJ2-1
TGTGCCAGCAGCCCTCTGACTAGCGGGAGCCAAGAGACCCAGTACTTC,CASSPLTSGSQETQYF,NA,TRBV11-2,TRBD2,TRBJ2-5
TGTGCCGGGGGGACAGTATACTACGAGCAGTACTTC,CAGGTVYYEQYF,NA,TRBV6-1,NA,TRBJ2-7
TGTGCCAGCAGTGAATCCAAAAATTCACCCCTCCACTTT,CASSESKNSPLHF,NA,TRBV6-1,NA,TRBJ1-6
TGTGCCAGCAGCTCCTCGGACGGCGTGTTGAACACTGAAGCTTTCTTT,CASSSSDGVLNTEAFF,NA,TRBV5-5,NA,TRBJ1-1
TGTGCCAGCAGTGATCCCGGGCTCGAGCAGTACTTC,CASSDPGLEQYF,NA,TRBV6-1,NA,TRBJ2-7
TGTGCCAGCTCACCACCGGCGGCATATAATGGCTACACCTTC,CASSPPAAYNGYTF,NA,TRBV18,NA,TRBJ1-2
TGTGCCAGCAGCCCGGGGACAGACGAGCAGTACTTC,CASSPGTDEQYF,NA,TRBV7-8,TRBD1,TRBJ2-7
TGTGCCAGCAGTTACTCGCCCGGGAAGTCCCACGAGCAGTACTTC,CASSYSPGKSHEQYF,NA,TRBV6-5,NA,TRBJ2-7
TGTGCCAGCAGCGTCGGTACAGGGCAGAGCGAGCAGTACTTC,CASSVGTGQSEQYF,NA,TRBV9,NA,TRBJ2-7
TGTGCCAGCAGCTTCGACAGGGAGTATGGCTACACCTTC,CASSFDREYGYTF,NA,TRBV5-4,TRBD1,TRBJ1-2
TGTGCCAGCAGCACCCTTTTAGGCAATCAGCCCCAGCATTTT,CASSTLLGNQPQHF,once,TRBV6-5,NA,TRBJ1-5
TGCGCCAGCAGCCTGGGACACACCACAGATACGCAGTATTTT,CASSLGHTTDTQYF,once,TRBV5-1,NA,TRBJ2-3
TGCAGCGTTGAAAATTTGGGGGTCGGGGAGACCCAGTACTTC,CSVENLGVGETQYF,NA,TRBV29-1,NA,TRBJ2-5
TGCGCCAGCAGTGGGGGGCCGGGTTTCACAGATACGCAGTATTTT,CASSGGPGFTDTQYF,NA,TRBV10-1,NA,TRBJ2-3
TGTGCCAGCAGCGCCCGGGTAGTAGGGACCCAGTACTTC,CASSARVVGTQYF,NA,TRBV11-1,NA,TRBJ2-5
TGTGCCAGCAGCTTAACGGGGGCCGGGGAGCTGTTTTTT,CASSLTGAGELFF,NA,TRBV7-3,NA,TRBJ2-2
TGTGCCAGCCGCAGGCCCGGCACAGATACGCAGTATTTT,CASRRPGTDTQYF,NA,TRBV7-2,NA,TRBJ2-3
TGTGCCAGCACTAGGGGCGGGTCCTACAATGAGCAGTTCTTC,CASTRGGSYNEQFF,NA,TRBV6-5,NA,TRBJ2-1